These T cell receptor beta chains were read from a single sample in a study of T cell repertoires in cytomegalovirus infection. Their target antigens are unknown. TCRdb re-analysed the reads in MiXCR, keeping a single row per CDR3 protein. The sample yields over 25,000 distinct CDR3 sequences, about 19% seen once. Sequencing was performed on CD8+ T cells from cultured PBMCs, taken from culture after CMV antigen stimulation. The receptors shown here come from a human donor in good health (CMV status not recorded). Some clones in this sample may be carry-over from other donors' samples. Each CDR3 is given without its conserved first and last residue.

V | CDR3
TRBV27 | ASSLSYGYNEQF
TRBV19 | ASSLGTGTVNEKLF
TRBV7-8 | ASSLAPGSLVYEQY
TRBV27 | ASEREGRGTGELF
TRBV6-5 | ASSGQGAESYNSPLH
TRBV7-4 | ASSLFADPYNEQF
TRBV6-1 | ASTRLAGDYNEQF
TRBV27 | ASTGTGLSDTQY
TRBV7-9 | ASSPSIGAGRNEQF
TRBV6-1 | ASSPKPWGTAGSEAF
TRBV12-3/TRBV12-4 | ASSPRTSSGETQY
TRBV7-3 | ASSWGSRGSSPLH
TRBV7-2 | ASSLSDGAYEQY
TRBV2 | ASRSDGYLAKNIQY
TRBV6-2/TRBV6-3 | ARSFDRETSRGFEQY
TRBV12-3/TRBV12-4 | ASSPRTGGGDYGYT
TRBV6-2/TRBV6-3 | ASRPLAGSYNEQF
TRBV19 | ASSIGIWATDTQY
TRBV9 | ASSVDTSYEQY
TRBV5-1 | ASSPSTATEAF
TRBV2 | ASRAKKSYEQY
TRBV7-9 | ASSLVLGHSISPYEQY